This passage covers 28 T cell receptor beta chains from one sample sequenced in a study of blood T cells in healthy people across ages. Through a sample-barcoded 5' primer and a J-beta primer mix, a second PCR was run for roughly 7 to 12 cycles. In TCRdb, the 5' RACE reads were re-called with MiXCR into one record per CDR3 protein. Of over a million distinct CDR3 sequences in the sample, 20% to 25% were seen once. These data also featured in a second study, about T cells of mothers and their children.

Sequencing input: blood. All receptors come from a girl aged 2 to 9 in good health.

The CDR3 loop reads CASSPPDGGGSLYEQYF. In DNA, the CDR3 is TGTGCCAGCAGCCCCCCCGATGGAGGCGGGAGCCTCTACGAGCAGTACTTC. This chain joins TRBV7-9 and TRBJ2-7; TRBD2 matches at 7 bases. The germline CDR1 and CDR2 sequences are SEHNR and FQNEAQ (reference sequence). Trimming at V came to 5 bases and at J to 3 bases, leaving 16 bases not matched to a gene. The CDR3 runs to 17 residues.

The chain carries TRBV7-2 and TRBJ2-7; 15 bases align to TRBD2. The CDR3 has 18 amino acids. Germline V lookup: CDR1 SGHTA, CDR2 FQGNSA. Trimming took 5 bases from V and 0 from J; bases not matched to a gene: 8. The CDR3 nucleotides are TGTGCCAGCAGCCTGGGACTAGCGGGGGGAACCCCCTCCTACGAGCAGTACTTC. This translates into CASSLGLAGGTPSYEQYF. The whole variable domain, remainder taken from reference TRBV7-2 and TRBJ2-7, is GAGVSQSPSNKVTEKGKDVELRCDPISGHTALYWYRQSLGQGLEFLIYFQGNSAPDKSGLPSDRFSAERTGGSVSTLTIQRTQQEDSAVYLCASSLGLAGGTPSYEQYFGPGTRLTVT.

There are a few counts of this clonotype. This chain's CDR3 is CSAGVTSGGLYEQYF. The CDR3 coding sequence is TGCAGTGCTGGGGTGACTAGCGGGGGCCTCTACGAGCAGTACTTC. The V gene is TRBV20-1, the J gene TRBJ2-5, with 12 positions matching TRBD2. The J call is doubtful: the DNA matches TRBJ2-7 better. CDR3 length: 15 residues. The germline gives CDR1 DFQATT, CDR2 SNEGSKA (reference sequence).

This clonotype was detected only a few times. V gene TRBV15 combines with J gene TRBJ2-4; D is possibly TRBD2 (6 bases). Trimming removed 0 bases at V and 7 bases at J, with 19 bases between. This CDR3 region has 17 residues. CDR1 and CDR2 from the germline V gene are LNHNV and YYDKDF (reference sequence). CDR3 DNA: TGTGCCACCAGCAGAGATCGCCTGGGCCAAGGAGGGAACATTCAGTACTTC. Residues: CATSRDRLGQGGNIQYF.

A few counts support this clonotype. A read error may produce the germline difference seen at one junction end. The V and J genes are TRBV7-2 and TRBJ1-2; D uncertain. This CDR3 comprises 16 residues. The germline gives CDR1 SGHTA, CDR2 FQGNSA. The CDR3 spells CASSSSTGFPNYGCTF. CDR3 nucleotides: TGTGCCAGCAGCTCCTCAACCGGATTTCCCAACTATGGCTGCACCTTC.

This sequence joins TRBV4-1 and TRBJ1-6; a possible D gene is TRBD1 (5 bases). The CDR3 has 15 amino acids. The V gene's germline CDR1 is MGHRA and CDR2 YSYEKL. The V and J ends lost 0 bases and 8 bases respectively, with 11 bases between them. The CDR3 reads CASSQDRGEDSPLHF. In DNA form, the CDR3 reads TGCGCCAGCAGCCAAGATCGAGGGGAGGATTCACCCCTCCACTTT.

This clonotype has only a few counts. The chain uses TRBV11-2 and TRBJ2-5, with 8 nucleotides matching TRBD2. Matching the DNA end better, TRBJ2-1 makes the J call doubtful. CDR1 and CDR2 from the germline V gene are SGHAT and FQNNGV. There are 14 residues in the CDR3. CDR3 nucleotides: TGTGCCAGCAGCTCCCTGACTAGCGTGGTTGAGCAGTTCTTC. Its protein product is CASSSLTSVVEQFF.

A few counts support this clonotype. This rearrangement joins TRBV5-5 to TRBJ2-5, with unresolved D. The DNA end is more similar to TRBJ2-1, so the J call may be wrong. The CDR3 sequence is 12 residues long. Germline CDR1 SGHKS, CDR2 YYEKEE (reference sequence). CDR3 nucleotides: TGTGCCAGCAGCTTGGCGAAGAATGAGCAGTTCTTC. This codes for CASSLAKNEQFF.

This clonotype came up a few times. The chain has TRBV7-2 and TRBJ2-7; D gene uncertain. Trimming left V 3 bases short and J 2 bases short, with 14 bases between. This CDR3 spans 15 amino acids. Looked up from germline, CDR1 is SGHTA and CDR2 is FQGNSA. CDR3 region: CASSFGVGETYEQYF. The DNA for the CDR3 is TGTGCCAGCAGCTTTGGAGTAGGTGAGACCTACGAGCAGTACTTC.

The V gene is TRBV27, the J gene TRBJ2-5; D may be TRBD1 or TRBD2 (5 bases each). The V end was cut by 4 bases, the J end by 5 bases, with 11 bases between. This CDR3 is built from 13 residues. CDR1 is MNHEY, CDR2 SMNVEV, per germline (reference sequence). Written as DNA, the CDR3 is TGTGCCAGCAGTTGGGGGATGGCGGAGACCCAGTACTTC. Protein: CASSWGMAETQYF.

The V and J genes are TRBV12-3 or TRBV12-4 and TRBJ2-2; 10 bases are a match to TRBD2. V gave up 5 bases and J gave up 4 bases; unmatched junction bases: 4. The CDR3 contains 15 residues. CDR3: CASSDTSGTTGELFF. In DNA form, the CDR3 reads TGTGCCAGCAGTGATACTAGCGGGACCACCGGGGAGCTGTTTTTT.

This chain links TRBV6-5 with TRBJ1-1, with TRBD1 as a possible D gene (5 bases). The CDR3 runs 13 residues. Trimming removed 4 bases from V and 5 bases from J, with 11 bases in between. The germline CDR1 and CDR2 sequences are MNHEY and SVGAGI. The CDR3 DNA reads as TGTGCCAGCAGTTTTAACCCAGGGACTGAAGCTTTCTTT. It codes for CASSFNPGTEAFF.

The rearrangement links TRBV3-1 to TRBJ2-1, with 8 nucleotides matching TRBD2. From germline, CDR1 is LGHDT and CDR2 YNNKEL (reference sequence). Unmatched junction bases numbered 9, after V lost 1 base and J lost 4 bases. This CDR3 is 17 amino acids long. The CDR3: CASSQALSGGSYNEQFF. The CDR3 DNA reads TGTGCCAGCAGCCAAGCTTTGAGCGGGGGAAGTTACAATGAGCAGTTCTTC.

The chain recombines TRBV4-1 with TRBJ1-2, with 10 bases matching TRBD1. Looked up from germline, CDR1 is MGHRA and CDR2 is YSYEKL. V shed 2 bases, J shed 6 bases, and the junction held 12 bases outside the gene matches. This CDR3 has 17 residues. The CDR3 loop is CASSQPTGGSVKNGYTF. DNA for the CDR3: TGCGCCAGCAGCCAACCGACAGGGGGCAGTGTTAAGAATGGCTACACCTTC.

This clonotype appeared a few times. The chain uses TRBV29-1 and TRBJ2-7; TRBD2 matches at 11 bases. The trim removed 4 bases at V and 3 bases at J, leaving 2 bases unmatched. In germline, CDR1 is SQVTM, CDR2 ANQGSEA. The CDR3 length is 13 residues. CDR3 protein: CSVGLAGLYEQYF. In DNA form, the CDR3 reads TGCAGCGTTGGACTAGCGGGACTCTACGAGCAGTACTTC.

The chain carries TRBV11-2 and TRBJ2-2; D unclear. The V end was cut by 7 bases, the J end by 6 bases, with 9 bases between. In germline, CDR1 is SGHAT, CDR2 FQNNGV. The CDR3 consists of 12 residues. The CDR3 sequence is CASTFEAGELFF. CDR3 nucleotides: TGTGCCAGCACCTTTGAGGCCGGGGAGCTGTTTTTT.

V is TRBV7-3 and J is TRBJ2-3; TRBD1 matches 7 bases. V trimming: 5 bases; J trimming: 1 base; junction bases outside the gene matches: 9. CDR3 length equals 16 residues. From germline, CDR1 is SGHTA and CDR2 FQGTGA. The CDR3 nucleotides read TGTGCCAGCAGCAAAAATCCCGGGACAGGCACAGATACGCAGTATTTT. It is translated as CASSKNPGTGTDTQYF.

This clonotype was recorded a few times. This chain connects TRBV29-1 to TRBJ2-3, with a tentative D call TRBD2 (6 bases). V dropped 6 bases and J dropped 3 bases, with 13 bases sitting between them. CDR1 and CDR2 from the germline V gene are SQVTM and ANQGSEA. The CDR3 contains 13 residues. This CDR3 is CSVLGLATDTQYF. The CDR3 bases are TGCAGCGTCCTGGGGCTAGCGACAGATACGCAGTATTTT.

The chain has TRBV6-6 and TRBJ2-7; no clear D gene. Germline CDR1 is MNHNY and CDR2 is SVGAGI (reference sequence). The CDR3 runs 12 residues. The V end lost 6 bases, the J end lost 3 bases, and 9 bases lay between the germline ends. CDR3: CASRESNYEQYF. The CDR3 coding sequence is TGTGCCAGCAGGGAGAGTAACTACGAGCAGTACTTC.

The V call is TRBV20-1, the J call TRBJ1-2; the D gene is possibly TRBD1 (5 bases). The germline gives CDR1 DFQATT, CDR2 SNEGSKA (reference sequence). With 0 bases removed from V and 4 bases from J, the gap between germline ends came to 21 bases. This CDR3 is 17 amino acids long. The CDR3 bases are TGCAGTGCTAGAGATCCGTCCCGGGGGGGTTTAGCCTATGGCTACACCTTC. It codes for CSARDPSRGGLAYGYTF.

The rearrangement links TRBV4-3 to TRBJ2-7; 9 bases agree with TRBD1. The CDR3 is made up of 15 amino acids. The J segment lost 4 bases and the V segment lost 1 base, leaving 5 bases of the junction unmatched. Germline CDR1 LGHNA, CDR2 YSLEER. The CDR3 is CASSQATGTGYEQYF. The CDR3 nucleotides are TGCGCCAGCAGCCAAGCAACCGGGACAGGGTACGAGCAGTACTTC.

The genes are TRBV6-2 or TRBV6-3 and TRBJ2-7; 14 bases match TRBD2. J lost 0 bases, V lost 8 bases, and 6 bases had no gene match. The V gene's germline CDR1 is MNHEY and CDR2 SVGEGT. The CDR3 is 16 amino acids. Here the CDR3 reads CASLGLAGESSYEQYF. The CDR3, as DNA: TGTGCCAGCTTGGGACTAGCGGGGGAATCCTCCTACGAGCAGTACTTC.

This clonotype turned up a few times. The chain joins TRBV6-5 to TRBJ2-7; 7 bases agree with TRBD2. CDR3 length: 14 residues. The V gene end was trimmed by 10 bases and the J gene end by 2 bases; junction bases not matched to a gene: 11. Germline lookup yields CDR1 MNHEY and CDR2 SVGAGI. CDR3 sequence (DNA): TGTGCCACCAAAAGGGGCGGGGGTCCCTACGAGCAGTACTTC. As protein: CATKRGGGPYEQYF.

In this sample, this clonotype turned up a few times. J is TRBJ2-6 and V is TRBV29-1; D is ambiguous. CDR1 and CDR2 (germline): SQVTM, ANQGSEA. The CDR3 loop spans 13 amino acids. Deletions cut 4 bases from V and 0 bases from J, with 4 bases between. The CDR3 loop is CSVVSSGANVLTF. The CDR3 DNA follows: TGCAGCGTTGTCAGCTCTGGGGCCAACGTCCTGACTTTC.

This clonotype was recorded a few times. V gene TRBV10-3 combines with J gene TRBJ2-1; a weak D match, TRBD1 (6 bases). The CDR3 contains 16 residues. The germline V gene has CDR1 ENHRY and CDR2 SYGVKD. With 2 bases removed from V and 6 bases from J, the gap between germline ends came to 17 bases. The CDR3 nucleotides read TGTGCCATCAGTGAGGGGGGTTCAGGGGTCCCCAATGAGCAGTTCTTC. It yields the protein CAISEGGSGVPNEQFF.

This clonotype was detected only a few times. The chain is built from TRBV29-1 and TRBJ2-5, with 7 positions matching TRBD1. V trimming: 4 bases; J trimming: 2 bases; junction bases outside the gene matches: 1. The CDR3 has 12 amino acids. Germline lookup yields CDR1 SQVTM and CDR2 ANQGSEA. The CDR3 DNA is TGCAGCGTTGTGGGACAGCAAGAGACCCAGTACTTC. Residues: CSVVGQQETQYF.

This chain joins TRBV20-1 and TRBJ2-1; D may correspond to TRBD1 or TRBD2 (6 bases each). V lost 1 base to trimming and J lost 13 bases, with 14 bases between them. Germline V lookup: CDR1 DFQATT, CDR2 SNEGSKA (reference sequence). The CDR3 is made up of 12 amino acids. CDR3 loop: CSARGGGGRQFF. In DNA form, the CDR3 reads TGCAGTGCTAGAGGAGGAGGGGGACGCCAGTTCTTC.

V is TRBV21-1 and J is TRBJ2-5; the D segment call TRBD1 is taken from the table without a DNA check. The better agreement between TRBJ2-1 and the DNA end casts doubt on the J call. TRBV21-1 has pseudogene status. CDR3 length: 16 amino acids. The CDR3, as DNA: TGTGCCAGCAGCGAACGCACGGGACAGGGGGACAATGAGCAGTTCTTC. Residues: CASSERTGQGDNEQFF.